This T cell receptor (beta chain) was captured by sequencing in a study of CD4 T cell repertoires in COVID-19. Repertoires were generated with immunoSEQ multiplex PCR, while TCRdb's copy carries only in-frame clones and drops some. The profile shows approximately 75,000 clones, around four fifths of them singletons. These memory T cells were uncultured and sequenced directly after ex vivo isolation. The V end was cut by 1 base, the J end by 5 bases, with 5 bases between. This CDR3 has 12 amino acids. CDR1 and CDR2 (germline): SGHVS, FNYEAQ. The rearrangement uses TRBV7-6 and TRBJ2-5; D unresolved. This clonotype was obtained from a human donor who had COVID-19. Sample: CD4+ T cells from peripheral blood, taken after recovery from COVID-19. In nucleotides, the CDR3 is TGTGCCAGCAGCTTAGGCCGCGAGACCCAGTACTTC. Its protein is CASSLGRETQYF.